These T cell receptor beta chains were read from a single sample in a study of blood T cells in healthy people across ages. TCRdb independently ran MiXCR on the 5' RACE reads; one entry per CDR3 protein. The sample contains approximately 1.5 million distinct CDR3 sequences, 35% to 45% of which appear only once. The sample was blood. Receptor source: a woman between 18 and 30 years old in good health. The conserved cysteine and the conserved F or W are not part of the CDR3 here. Fields, in order: CDR3 protein, clone size, V gene. Clone size appears in some rows only: once, few, many, or a class for an expanded clone.

ASGTGLAGGYNEQF	-	TRBV12-3/TRBV12-4
ASSLMEPYEQY	-	TRBV27
ASSRTGIGGYT	-	TRBV28
ASSQSGGVTDTQY	-	TRBV7-6
ASSKAAGGKLF	few	TRBV25-1
ALGTWNSPLH	few	TRBV30
SALAGVVETQY	many	TRBV20-1
SAPERNTEAF	few	TRBV20-1
AIMRGAGTEAF	few	TRBV10-3
ASSQLGPLH	few	TRBV14
ASSPGAGRRTGELF	few	TRBV9
ASTDRVMLNEQF	-	TRBV6-2/TRBV6-3
ASSPLSPRGGRGGYT	-	TRBV28
ASRGPDTEAF	-	TRBV21-1
AITRDPKGTQY	-	TRBV10-3
SAPPEVGAYEQY	-	TRBV20-1
SARDGTNYEQY	-	TRBV20-1
ASSQDHRDEKLF	few	TRBV4-3
ASSGSRDHPGDTQY	-	TRBV10-1
SARVTHRAAGYT	-	TRBV20-1
ASRGVGHTDEQY	-	TRBV25-1
ASSLGLHKGGYT	few	TRBV11-2
SASGASQETQY	-	TRBV20-1
ASSLSLTSSDTQY	-	TRBV7-2
ASSLALGEGAYNEQF	few	TRBV28
ASSLQGDSSYNEQF	few	TRBV12-3/TRBV12-4
ASSPRLSYPSGANVLT	-	TRBV6-2/TRBV6-3
ATSRDLTTGYNEQF	many	TRBV15
ASSPALADGYT	-	TRBV5-6
ASSLVVGVTGELF	-	TRBV7-2
ASSYRGVGGYT	-	TRBV12-3/TRBV12-4
ASSHELAGGGDTQY	-	TRBV3-1
ASRRYNSPLH	-	TRBV12-3/TRBV12-4
ASSRDRARSPLH	-	TRBV28
SAPTTSDYEQY	few	TRBV20-1
SARDVYARTGSSQPQH	few	TRBV20-1
ASNPQGNNQPQH	-	TRBV12-3/TRBV12-4
ASSQGQVDVYKPQH	few	TRBV4-1
ASSVETDNEQF	-	TRBV9
ASSLANSGAGGDTQY	few	TRBV7-9
ASSQDFGMNTEAF	once	TRBV14
ASSLGSYVNDGYT	few	TRBV13
ASSPRAWTGNYEQY	few	TRBV6-2/TRBV6-3
ASSQGERLGAYEQY	-	TRBV4-1
AGGGIPYNEQY	-	TRBV7-9
ASSEEQGASYEQY	few	TRBV6-1
ASRGGTVGWEQY	-	TRBV6-6
ASSPKGSNQPQH	-	TRBV6-2/TRBV6-3
ASSLARTSGRHEQF	-	TRBV7-8